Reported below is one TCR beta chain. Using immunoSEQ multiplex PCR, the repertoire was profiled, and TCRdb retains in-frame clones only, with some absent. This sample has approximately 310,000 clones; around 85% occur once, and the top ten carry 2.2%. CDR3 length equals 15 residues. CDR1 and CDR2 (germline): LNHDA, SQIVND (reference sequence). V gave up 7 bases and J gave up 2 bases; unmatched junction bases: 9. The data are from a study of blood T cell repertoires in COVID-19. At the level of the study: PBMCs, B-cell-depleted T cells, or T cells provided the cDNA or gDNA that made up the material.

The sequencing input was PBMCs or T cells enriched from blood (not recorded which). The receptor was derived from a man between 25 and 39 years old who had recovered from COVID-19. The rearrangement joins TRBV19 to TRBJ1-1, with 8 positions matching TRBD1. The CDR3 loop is CASTARTGINTEAFF. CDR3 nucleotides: TGTGCCAGTACCGCCCGGACAGGGATCAACACTGAAGCTTTCTTT. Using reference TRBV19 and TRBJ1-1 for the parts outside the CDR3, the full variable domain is DGGITQSPKYLFRKEGQNVTLSCEQNLNHDAMYWYRQDPGQGLRLIYYSQIVNDFQKGDIAEGYSVSREKKESFPLTVTSAQKNPTAFYLCASTARTGINTEAFFGQGTRLTVV.